The 29 T cell receptor beta chains presented below share a single source sample, sequenced in a study of T cells in pancreatic ductal adenocarcinoma. Clones were read by immunoSEQ multiplex PCR, and TCRdb kept only the in-frame ones, dropping some. This table has around 10,000 clones, roughly 91% appearing once. Surgery without prior neoadjuvant therapy was the treatment of the selected pancreatic ductal adenocarcinoma patients. The sample comprised PBMCs. The receptors were gathered from a human donor with pancreatic ductal adenocarcinoma.

V and J are TRBV7-2 and TRBJ1-3, with 7 bases lining up with TRBD1. The CDR3 runs to 16 residues. Per the germline V gene, CDR1 is SGHTA and CDR2 is FQGNSA. J lost 0 bases, V lost 5 bases, and 7 bases had no gene match. CDR3 sequence: CASSERTGVSGNTIYF. In nucleotides, the CDR3 is TGTGCCAGCAGCGAGAGGACAGGCGTCTCTGGAAACACCATATATTTT.

This sequence joins TRBV30 and TRBJ2-7; the match to TRBD1 covers 7 bases. Per the germline V gene, CDR1 is GTSNPN and CDR2 is SVGIG (reference sequence). V was clipped by 3 bases and J by 1 base; unmatched bases: 6. The CDR3 contains 14 residues. The CDR3 DNA reads TGTGCCTGGAGGACAGGGACCGGGTCCTACGAGCAGTACTTC. This sequence encodes CAWRTGTGSYEQYF.

The chain joins TRBV7-3 to TRBJ2-5; 10 bases are shared with TRBD2. V lost 5 bases to trimming and J lost 2 bases; unmatched junction nucleotides: 5. This CDR3 comprises 15 residues. The germline CDR1 and CDR2 sequences are SGHTA and FQGTGA. In DNA form, the CDR3 reads TGTGCCAGCAGCCCTATGACTAGCGGGCAAGAGACCCAGTACTTC. This encodes CASSPMTSGQETQYF.

This chain uses TRBV19 with TRBJ2-3, with 9 bases matching TRBD1. This CDR3 is 17 amino acids long. V shed 5 bases, J shed 4 bases, and the junction held 13 bases outside the gene matches. Germline CDR1 and CDR2: LNHDA and SQIVND (reference sequence). CDR3 residues: CASSASRGQGIADTQYF. DNA for the CDR3: TGTGCCAGTAGTGCATCACGGGGACAGGGAATCGCAGATACGCAGTATTTT.

V usage is TRBV30 and J usage is TRBJ2-5; D might be TRBD1 (5 bases). V lost 8 bases to trimming and J lost 5 bases, with 18 bases between them. The CDR3 runs 13 residues. CDR1 GTSNPN and CDR2 SVGIG come from the germline V gene (reference sequence). CDR3 DNA sequence: TGTGCCAGTAGACAGAACCTGGGGGAGACCCAGTACTTC. As protein: CASRQNLGETQYF.

This chain connects TRBV2 to TRBJ2-3; the match to TRBD2 covers 11 bases. Germline trimming cut 8 bases from V and 5 bases from J; bases unmatched to any gene: 12. The CDR3 extends over 16 amino acids. Germline V gene data show CDR1 as SNHLY and CDR2 as FYNNEI. The CDR3 sequence is CASVRRGLAGGDTQYF. CDR3 coding DNA: TGTGCCAGCGTACGACGCGGACTAGCGGGTGGAGATACGCAGTATTTT.

The rearrangement joins TRBV6-1 to TRBJ2-3, with D possibly being TRBD2 (6 bases). Germline V gene lookup returns CDR1 MNHNS and CDR2 SASEGT. The CDR3 contains 15 residues. V was trimmed by 2 bases and J by 1 base, leaving 10 bases between them. The CDR3 spells CASSEIGGGTDTQYF. The CDR3 nucleotides are TGTGCCAGCAGTGAAATCGGCGGGGGCACAGATACGCAGTATTTT.

The table lists this clone with a count of one. This chain's CDR3 is CASKRTGGNYGYTF. The CDR3 coding sequence is TGTGCCAGTAAGAGGACAGGGGGCAACTATGGCTACACCTTC. V and J are TRBV19 and TRBJ1-2, with TRBD1 matching 11 bases. CDR3 size: 14 residues. V lost 7 bases to trimming and J lost 2 bases; unmatched junction nucleotides: 3. From germline, CDR1 is LNHDA and CDR2 SQIVND (reference sequence).

A single count supports this clone. The chain has TRBV5-1 and TRBJ2-4; 9 bases map to TRBD2. CDR3 length equals 16 residues. Losses at the gene ends were 1 base for V and 5 bases for J; bases not matched to a gene: 7. Germline CDR1 and CDR2: SGHRS and YFSETQ. Here the CDR3 DNA reads TGCGCCAGCAGCTTGTCGGCGGGAGGGCCCCAAAACATTCAGTACTTC. Its protein product is CASSLSAGGPQNIQYF. Full variable domain (outside the CDR3, taken from reference TRBV5-1 and TRBJ2-4): KAGVTQTPRYLIKTRGQQVTLSCSPISGHRSVSWYQQTPGQGLQFLFEYFSETQRNKGNFPGRFSGRQFSNSRSEMNVSTLELGDSALYLCASSLSAGGPQNIQYFGAGTRLSVL.

This chain joins TRBV7-2 and TRBJ1-2; tentative D call: TRBD1 (6 bases). The CDR3 runs to 15 residues. Trimming pared 0 bases from V and 8 bases from J, leaving 16 bases between. Germline assignment: CDR1 SGHTA and CDR2 FQGNSA. CDR3 sequence reads: CASSLAPIQGGGYTF. The CDR3 DNA reads as TGTGCCAGCAGCTTAGCCCCTATACAGGGTGGCGGCTACACCTTC.

On this clone itself: The sample holds other DNA sequences that translate to the same CDR3. V and J are TRBV10-3 and TRBJ2-7; D may be TRBD2 (6 bases). Germline loops: CDR1 ENHRY, CDR2 SYGVKD. Trimming took 0 bases from V and 2 from J, leaving 11 bases between them. This CDR3 is built from 15 residues. The CDR3 nucleotides are TGTGCCATCAGTGAGTCTACTAGCCCCACCTACGAGCAGTACTTC. Protein sequence: CAISESTSPTYEQYF.

In DNA form, the CDR3 reads TGCAGCGTTTCACGACAGGGGGTGGAGACCCAGTACTTC. Translating gives CSVSRQGVETQYF. The chain couples TRBV29-1 to TRBJ2-5, with TRBD1 matching 9 bases. The CDR3 length is 13 residues. Per germline, CDR1 SQVTM and CDR2 ANQGSEA. V shed 5 bases and J 5 bases; nucleotides not matched to a gene: 6.

This clone was observed once. The chain recombines TRBV29-1 with TRBJ2-3, with TRBD2 as a possible D gene (5 bases). Germline V gene sequence: CDR1 SQVTM, CDR2 ANQGSEA. The V end lost 7 bases, the J end lost 0 bases, and 14 bases lay between the germline ends. The CDR3 covers 14 residues. CDR3 in DNA: TGCAGCGCTAAAGACGGGGAAAGCACAGATACGCAGTATTTT. Its translation is CSAKDGESTDTQYF.

The CDR3 region is CASSIDPDSLNTEAFF. For the CDR3, the DNA is TGTGCCAGTAGTATAGATCCGGACTCTTTGAACACTGAAGCTTTCTTT. V and J are TRBV19 and TRBJ1-1; D unclear. Between the trimmed V and J ends, which lost 0 bases and 0 bases, there was a span of 11 bases. CDR1 is LNHDA and CDR2 is SQIVND in the germline V gene (reference sequence). The CDR3 consists of 16 residues.

The chain couples TRBV28 to TRBJ2-5; TRBD2 aligns across 8 bases. Germline V lookup: CDR1 MDHEN, CDR2 SYDVKM. V was pared by 8 bases and J by 1 base, with 12 bases of the junction left unmatched. This CDR3 has 16 amino acids. The CDR3 here is CASWDNSGSGQETQYF. CDR3 nucleotides: TGTGCCAGCTGGGACAACAGCGGGAGTGGCCAAGAGACCCAGTACTTC.

The chain joins TRBV27 to TRBJ2-5; tentatively, D is TRBD2 (5 bases). The CDR3 is made up of 14 amino acids. V was shortened by 2 bases and J by 5 bases, with 12 bases between the two germline ends. CDR1 is MNHEY, CDR2 SMNVEV, per germline (reference sequence). DNA for the CDR3: TGTGCCAGCAGTTTAGCGGGCGAGCGGGAGACCCAGTACTTC. It yields the protein CASSLAGERETQYF.

V gene TRBV13 combines with J gene TRBJ2-1; TRBD2 agrees at 8 bases. V shed 5 bases, J shed 6 bases, and the junction held 9 bases outside the gene matches. Per germline, CDR1 PRHDT and CDR2 FYEKMQ (reference sequence). The CDR3 spans 15 residues. CDR3 sequence: CASSTHPGGPNEQFF. The CDR3 DNA reads as TGTGCCAGCAGCACTCATCCGGGGGGGCCCAATGAGCAGTTCTTC.

V and J are TRBV27 and TRBJ2-7; TRBD2 agrees at 10 bases. The germline V gene encodes CDR1 MNHEY and CDR2 SMNVEV (reference sequence). Germline trimming cut 5 bases from V and 7 bases from J; bases unmatched to any gene: 11. The CDR3 runs to 15 residues. The CDR3 reads CASSKGLAISGEQYF. CDR3 coding DNA: TGTGCCAGCAGTAAGGGACTAGCGATATCGGGAGAGCAGTACTTC.

The J gene is TRBJ2-2, the V gene TRBV28, with D perhaps matching TRBD1 (6 bases). V lost 0 bases, J lost 4 bases, and 12 bases lay in between. The CDR3 contains 16 residues. CDR1 and CDR2 from the germline V gene are MDHEN and SYDVKM. The DNA of the CDR3 is TGTGCCAGCAGTTTATGGGACAGAATATCCACCGGGGAGCTGTTTTTT. Its protein product is CASSLWDRISTGELFF.

The chain combines TRBV28 with TRBJ2-7; no clear D. CDR3 length: 14 amino acids. With 4 bases removed from V and 2 bases from J, the gap between germline ends came to 12 bases. Germline CDR1 and CDR2: MDHEN and SYDVKM. The CDR3 protein is CASSSPTGAYEQYF. The DNA of the CDR3 is TGTGCCAGCAGTTCCCCGACTGGAGCCTACGAGCAGTACTTC.

The chain is built from TRBV20-1 and TRBJ2-1; no firm D call. This CDR3 spans 11 amino acids. The V end was cut by 5 bases, the J end by 10 bases, with 12 bases between. The germline V gene has CDR1 DFQATT and CDR2 SNEGSKA (reference sequence). CDR3 protein: CSARRLREQFF. CDR3 coding DNA: TGCAGTGCTCGGCGTCTGCGGGAGCAGTTCTTC.

The genes are TRBV28 and TRBJ2-7; 7 bases are shared with TRBD1. CDR1 and CDR2 (germline): MDHEN, SYDVKM. There are 14 residues in the CDR3. Trimming removed 8 bases from V and 0 bases from J; junction bases left unmatched: 7. The CDR3 DNA reads as TGTGCCAGCGCCACACAGGGGAGCTCCTACGAGCAGTACTTC. Protein sequence: CASATQGSSYEQYF.

The CDR3 DNA sequence: TGTGCCAGCAGCGAAGACAGGGGGAACTATGGCTACACCTTC. Its translation: CASSEDRGNYGYTF. The chain combines TRBV7-2 with TRBJ1-2, with TRBD1 matching over 9 bases. This CDR3 is built from 14 residues. V dropped 5 bases and J dropped 2; count of bases not matched to a gene: 3. Germline V gene data show CDR1 as SGHTA and CDR2 as FQGNSA.

J is TRBJ1-5 and V is TRBV15, with D possibly TRBD1 on 5 matching bases. Germline CDR1 LNHNV, CDR2 YYDKDF (reference sequence). The V gene lost 3 bases and the J gene lost 5 bases, with 11 bases spanning the gap. There are 14 residues in the CDR3. CDR3 region: CATSRGRKDQPQHF. The CDR3 nucleotides are TGTGCCACCAGCAGGGGGCGAAAGGATCAGCCCCAGCATTTT.

This clone has more than one count but fewer than ten. The J gene is TRBJ1-6, the V gene TRBV5-1; D is possibly TRBD1 (5 bases). The germline V and J ends were trimmed by 4 bases and 8 bases, with 19 bases remaining between them. Germline CDR1 reads SGHRS; CDR2 reads YFSETQ. The CDR3 is 16 amino acids. In nucleotides, the CDR3 is TGCGCCAGCAGCCCCTCCCCGGGAGACAGCTATTCACCCCTCCACTTT. Translated: CASSPSPGDSYSPLHF.

The chain joins TRBV7-2 to TRBJ1-2, with D possibly being TRBD1 (5 bases). This CDR3 region has 14 residues. The germline gives CDR1 SGHTA, CDR2 FQGNSA. The V and J ends lost 5 bases and 5 bases respectively, with 15 bases between them. CDR3 DNA sequence: TGTGCCAGCAGCCCCGACAGCGATTCATATGGCTACACCTTC. Translation: CASSPDSDSYGYTF.

V is TRBV5-8 and J is TRBJ2-7; 11 nucleotides line up with TRBD2. Germline CDR1 and CDR2: SGHTS and YDEGEE. J was trimmed by 5 bases and V by 2 bases; bases with no gene match: 15. This CDR3 spans 18 amino acids. CDR3 in DNA: TGTGCCAGCAGCTTCCAAAAGCAAAGACTAGCGGGGACCCACGAGCAGTACTTC. Translated, it gives CASSFQKQRLAGTHEQYF.

In its sample, this clone was seen once. The chain uses TRBV19 and TRBJ2-2; TRBD2 aligns across 7 bases. This CDR3 is built from 15 residues. The J segment lost 5 bases and the V segment lost 5 bases, leaving 8 bases of the junction unmatched. Per the germline V gene, CDR1 is LNHDA and CDR2 is SQIVND (reference sequence). The CDR3, as DNA: TGTGCCAGTAGTCCCCAGCGGGGAGGAACCGGGGAGCTGTTTTTT. This translates into CASSPQRGGTGELFF.

The chain couples TRBV5-1 to TRBJ2-5; D is uncertain. The V end was cut by 4 bases, the J end by 5 bases, with 12 bases between. This CDR3 is 13 amino acids long. Germline V CDR1 and CDR2: SGHRS, YFSETQ. The CDR3 sequence: CASSRVYGETQYF. Here the CDR3 DNA reads TGCGCCAGCAGCCGGGTCTATGGGGAGACCCAGTACTTC.